Listed here are 10 T cell receptor beta chains from one sample, sequenced in a study of blood T cells in healthy people across ages. With a J-beta primer mix and a sample-barcoded 5' primer, a second PCR ran about 7 to 12 cycles. TCRdb reprocessed the 5' RACE reads via MiXCR and lists one record per CDR3 protein. The data show 650,000 to 800,000 distinct CDR3 sequences, under 45% seen once. Sequenced input: blood. All receptors derive from a man between 60 and 70 years old in good health.

This clonotype was counted many times. J is TRBJ2-1 and V is TRBV5-1, with 8 bases aligning to TRBD2. The CDR3 is 15 residues long. The germline gives CDR1 SGHRS, CDR2 YFSETQ. With V trimmed by 5 bases and J by 9 bases, 13 bases remained unmatched. The CDR3 nucleotides read TGCGCCAGCAGGCGAAATCCGGGGGGGCAGGGTGAGCAGTTCTTC. This translates into CASRRNPGGQGEQFF.

This chain links TRBV12-3 or TRBV12-4 with TRBJ2-7; D might be TRBD1 (5 bases). V was pared by 5 bases and J by 3 bases, with 20 bases between. The CDR3 consists of 16 residues. CDR3 coding DNA: TGTGCCAGCAGTCCCAACCCCCACAGGTCTTACTACGAGCAGTACTTC. Translating it yields CASSPNPHRSYYEQYF.

This clonotype was counted only a few times. The gene calls are TRBV20-1 and TRBJ2-1, with a tentative D call TRBD1 (6 bases). Per germline, CDR1 DFQATT and CDR2 SNEGSKA (reference sequence). CDR3 length equals 14 residues. V lost 3 bases, J lost 4 bases, and 13 bases lay in between. The chain's CDR3 is CSARGRTAYNEQFF. CDR3 DNA sequence: TGCAGTGCTAGGGGTCGGACAGCTTACAATGAGCAGTTCTTC.

This rearrangement joins TRBV7-2 to TRBJ1-5; no definite D call. This CDR3 has 15 residues. V shed 0 bases and J shed 3 bases, with 9 bases lying between them. In germline, CDR1 is SGHTA, CDR2 FQGNSA. CDR3 loop: CASSLANSLNQPQHF. CDR3 nucleotides: TGTGCCAGCAGCTTAGCGAACAGCCTCAATCAGCCCCAGCATTTT.

This clonotype occurred a few times. The CDR3 here is CASSLTGQNEQYF. DNA of the CDR3: TGTGCCAGCAGCTTAACTGGACAAAATGAGCAGTACTTC. The V call is TRBV7-3, the J call TRBJ2-7, with D perhaps TRBD1 (5 bases). V dropped 0 bases and J dropped 7 bases, with 10 bases sitting between them. Germline loops: CDR1 SGHTA, CDR2 FQGTGA. This CDR3 is 13 amino acids long.

This clonotype was detected many times. V gene TRBV27 combines with J gene TRBJ2-7; 9 nucleotides match TRBD1. Trimming at V came to 3 bases and at J to 9 bases, leaving 6 bases not matched to a gene. This CDR3 is built from 13 residues. Germline CDR1 is MNHEY and CDR2 is SMNVEV (reference sequence). The CDR3 nucleotides are TGTGCCAGCAGTTTCCCTGACAGGGGGAGGCAGTACTTC. Translation gives CASSFPDRGRQYF.

This clonotype showed up just a few times. V and J are TRBV7-2 and TRBJ2-3, with TRBD2 matching 14 bases. There are 16 residues in the CDR3. The junction had 4 bases not matched to a gene; V was cut back by 4 bases and J by 4 bases. Germline V gene lookup returns CDR1 SGHTA and CDR2 FQGNSA. The CDR3 nucleotides read TGTGCCAGCAGCTCGGGACTAGCGGGGGAGGCAGATACGCAGTATTTT. Translating gives CASSSGLAGEADTQYF. Filled out from reference TRBV7-2 and TRBJ2-3, the complete variable domain reads GAGVSQSPSNKVTEKGKDVELRCDPISGHTALYWYRQSLGQGLEFLIYFQGNSAPDKSGLPSDRFSAERTGGSVSTLTIQRTQQEDSAVYLCASSSGLAGEADTQYFGPGTRLTVL.

This clonotype occurred a few times. The V gene is TRBV4-3, the J gene TRBJ1-2; D unclear. The germline V gene has CDR1 LGHNA and CDR2 YSLEER. The CDR3 sequence is 15 residues long. Trimming pared 4 bases from V and 0 bases from J, leaving 12 bases between. DNA of the CDR3: TGCGCCAGCAGCCCCGCTACCGGGACTAACTATGGCTACACCTTC. Its translation is CASSPATGTNYGYTF.

This clonotype was counted between two and nine times. The chain recombines TRBV20-1 with TRBJ2-7; tentatively, D is TRBD1 (5 bases). The V gene lost 3 bases and the J gene lost 4 bases, with 19 bases spanning the gap. The CDR3 runs 15 residues. Germline V gene lookup returns CDR1 DFQATT and CDR2 SNEGSKA (reference sequence). The CDR3 DNA reads TGCAGTGCTAGGGAAGCCTCAGGGTGGAGTTACGAGCAGTACTTC. This gives the protein CSAREASGWSYEQYF.

The chain has TRBV2 and TRBJ2-1, with D maybe TRBD1 (5 bases). Germline V gene sequence: CDR1 SNHLY, CDR2 FYNNEI. The V and J ends lost 8 bases and 10 bases respectively, with 15 bases between them. The CDR3 covers 12 residues. The CDR3 loop reads CASQEEQGEQFF. The CDR3 DNA reads as TGTGCCAGCCAGGAAGAGCAGGGAGAGCAGTTCTTC. Full variable domain (remainder filled in from reference TRBV2 and TRBJ2-1): EPEVTQTPSHQVTQMGQEVILRCVPISNHLYFYWYRQILGQKVEFLVSFYNNEISEKSEIFDDQFSVERPDGSNFTLKIRSTKLEDSAMYFCASQEEQGEQFFGPGTRLTVL.